This entry lists 24 T cell receptor beta chains sequenced from one sample in a study of OX40 agonist ivuxolimab in advanced cancers. Only in-frame clones appear in the TCRdb table, and some are missing; sequencing was by immunoSEQ multiplex PCR. Of 82,000 or so clones in the sample, 92% are singletons; the top ten hold 1% to 1.3%. The sequencing here drew on CD4+ or CD8+ T cells sorted from blood, taken in a trial of the OX40 agonist ivuxolimab. The receptors stem from an adult with an advanced solid tumor such as melanoma, head and neck, liver or kidney cancer.

The chain employs TRBV7-9 and TRBJ1-4; a weak D match, TRBD1 (6 bases). The V gene lost 5 bases and the J gene lost 0 bases, with 16 bases spanning the gap. The CDR3 contains 17 residues. The germline V gene encodes CDR1 SEHNR and CDR2 FQNEAQ (reference sequence). CDR3 bases: TGTGCCAGCAGCGAACGACAGAGGGACACAACTAATGAAAAACTGTTTTTT. Translated: CASSERQRDTTNEKLFF.

The chain joins TRBV5-1 to TRBJ2-3; D remains ambiguous. The ends were cut back, 0 bases at V and 0 bases at J, with 5 bases in the middle. The CDR3 covers 14 residues. CDR1 is SGHRS and CDR2 is YFSETQ in the germline V gene. The CDR3: CASSLATSTDTQYF. In DNA, the CDR3 is TGCGCCAGCAGCTTGGCCACGAGCACAGATACGCAGTATTTT.

This clone came up once. The chain combines TRBV10-1 with TRBJ2-6; TRBD1 aligns across 8 bases. The CDR3 extends over 17 amino acids. J gave up 0 bases and V 7 bases, and 8 bases lay outside the gene matches. Germline CDR1 reads WNHNN; CDR2 reads SYGVQD (reference sequence). CDR3 in amino acids: CASTLLGQDSGANVLTF. The CDR3 DNA follows: TGCGCCAGCACCCTCCTGGGACAGGACTCTGGGGCCAACGTCCTGACTTTC.

The rearrangement links TRBV5-4 to TRBJ1-1, with unresolved D. Trimming removed 1 base from V and 0 bases from J, with 7 bases in between. The CDR3 has 14 residues. CDR1 SGHNT and CDR2 YYREEE come from the germline V gene (reference sequence). CDR3 in amino acids: CASSLRQLNTEAFF. The CDR3 region has the DNA TGTGCCAGCAGCTTGAGGCAGCTGAACACTGAAGCTTTCTTT.

The chain couples TRBV10-3 to TRBJ2-2, with unresolved D. Germline assignment: CDR1 ENHRY and CDR2 SYGVKD. CDR3 length equals 15 residues. V lost 5 bases and J 4 bases, leaving 14 bases between the germline ends. CDR3 bases: TGTGCCATCAGTAATAGCTTCGCGGCCACCGGGGAGCTGTTTTTT. It encodes CAISNSFAATGELFF.

The chain recombines TRBV7-2 with TRBJ2-7, with 9 nucleotides matching TRBD1. Germline CDR1 and CDR2: SGHTA and FQGNSA. The ends lost 5 bases at V and 9 bases at J; junction bases unmatched: 8. CDR3 length equals 13 residues. CDR3 protein: CASSGQGRGGQYF. In nucleotides, the CDR3 is TGTGCCAGCAGCGGACAGGGGCGTGGTGGGCAGTACTTC.

This chain connects TRBV25-1 to TRBJ1-5; D not certain. The V end was cut by 2 bases, the J end by 9 bases, with 11 bases between. This CDR3 has 13 amino acids. The germline gives CDR1 MGHDK, CDR2 SYGVNS. The CDR3, as DNA: TGTGCCAGCAGTGAAGGAGGGTTAAGGCCCCAGCATTTT. This codes for CASSEGGLRPQHF.

CDR3 coding DNA: TGTGCCAGTAGGGTGAGGGCCCGGGACGAGCAGTACTTC. Translation gives CASRVRARDEQYF. The chain links TRBV6-5 to TRBJ2-7; a weak D match, TRBD2 (5 bases). The CDR3 extends over 13 amino acids. Germline CDR1 reads MNHEY; CDR2 reads SVGAGI. V was clipped by 9 bases and J by 5 bases, with 17 bases between them.

The rearrangement links TRBV18 to TRBJ2-2, with D possibly being TRBD1 (5 bases). The length of the CDR3 is 12 residues. With 2 bases removed from V and 8 bases from J, the gap between germline ends came to 6 bases. CDR1 and CDR2 from the germline V gene are KGHSH and LQKENI. As DNA, the CDR3 is TGTGCCAGCTCACCAAACAGGGGGGAGCTGTTTTTT. Residues: CASSPNRGELFF.

The chain uses TRBV18 and TRBJ2-1; 13 nucleotides line up with TRBD2. V was clipped by 3 bases and J by 9 bases; unmatched bases: 5. Germline values: CDR1 KGHSH, CDR2 LQKENI. The CDR3 covers 15 residues. CDR3 coding DNA: TGTGCCAGCTCACCTACTAGCGGGAGGGCCAGTGAGCAGTTCTTC. Its translation: CASSPTSGRASEQFF.

The chain uses TRBV29-1 and TRBJ2-1; D gene ambiguous. Germline CDR1 is SQVTM and CDR2 is ANQGSEA. The CDR3 runs 13 residues. The CDR3 DNA follows: TGCAGGGGGTGGGTAGACCGATTCAACGAGCAGTTCTTC. This gives the protein CRGWVDRFNEQFF.

V usage is TRBV6-4 and J usage is TRBJ2-1; 9 nucleotides line up with TRBD2. The CDR3 loop spans 17 amino acids. Germline V CDR1 and CDR2: MRHNA, SNTAGT. V gave up 3 bases and J gave up 5 bases; unmatched junction bases: 11. CDR3 DNA: TGTGCCAGCAGTGAAGAGGATCTCAGCGGGGGGCACAATGAGCAGTTCTTC. It translates to CASSEEDLSGGHNEQFF.

V and J are TRBV10-1 and TRBJ1-5, with D maybe TRBD1 (6 bases). V was shortened by 3 bases and J by 8 bases, with 11 bases between the two germline ends. Looked up from germline, CDR1 is WNHNN and CDR2 is SYGVQD (reference sequence). The CDR3 length is 13 residues. The DNA of the CDR3 is TGCGCCAGCAGTGACAACAGGGCGAAGCCCCAGCATTTT. It yields the protein CASSDNRAKPQHF.

This chain joins TRBV7-9 and TRBJ1-1; no firm D call. Trimming pared 2 bases from V and 0 bases from J, leaving 7 bases between. This CDR3 is built from 14 residues. Germline V gives CDR1 SEHNR, CDR2 FQNEAQ (reference sequence). CDR3 region: CASSLQEVNTEAFF. CDR3 bases: TGTGCCAGCAGCTTACAGGAGGTGAACACTGAAGCTTTCTTT.

The chain uses TRBV25-1 and TRBJ2-3, with 10 bases matching TRBD1. Germline loops: CDR1 MGHDK, CDR2 SYGVNS. V was pared by 1 base and J by 1 base, with 8 bases of the junction left unmatched. The CDR3 has 18 amino acids. The CDR3 loop reads CASSELGTGDTRTDTQYF. In nucleotides, the CDR3 is TGTGCCAGCAGTGAATTGGGGACAGGGGATACCCGCACAGATACGCAGTATTTT.

This clone is a singleton in its sample. The rearrangement links TRBV10-2 to TRBJ2-6; D is possibly TRBD2 (6 bases). The CDR3 spans 14 residues. Trimming shortened V by 8 bases and J by 0 bases, and 8 bases separated the two germline ends. Germline assignment: CDR1 WSHSY and CDR2 SAAADI. CDR3 protein: CASHGSSGANVLTF. In DNA form, the CDR3 reads TGCGCCAGCCACGGGAGCTCTGGGGCCAACGTCCTGACTTTC.

Regarding this clone: A read error may be the cause here, since a much bigger clone is one base away. The rearrangement uses TRBV7-3 and TRBJ1-1; D is ambiguous. The V and J ends lost 5 bases and 1 base respectively, with 8 bases between them. The CDR3 extends over 13 amino acids. CDR1 and CDR2 (germline): SGHTA, FQGTGA. Here the CDR3 reads CASSQKWNTEAFF. DNA for the CDR3: TGTGCCAGCAGCCAGAAATGGAACACTGAAGCTTTCTTT.

The chain links TRBV30 to TRBJ2-3; D gene ambiguous. CDR1 and CDR2 (germline): GTSNPN, SVGIG (reference sequence). This CDR3 is 13 amino acids long. V gave up 5 bases and J gave up 4 bases, with 13 bases separating them. This chain's CDR3 is CAWATTISDTQYF. The CDR3 region has the DNA TGTGCCTGGGCCACAACTATTTCAGATACGCAGTATTTT. The full variable domain, completed using reference TRBV30 and TRBJ2-3, is SQTIHQWPATLVQPVGSPLSLECTVEGTSNPNLYWYRQAAGRGLQLLFYSVGIGQISSEVPQNLSASRPQDRQFILSSKKLLLSDSGFYLCAWATTISDTQYFGPGTRLTVL.

V and J are TRBV28 and TRBJ2-7; 11 bases fit TRBD2. Germline CDR1 and CDR2: MDHEN and SYDVKM. CDR3 size: 14 residues. V dropped 6 bases and J dropped 4; count of bases not matched to a gene: 5. CDR3 DNA sequence: TGTGCCAGCAGGTCCCCTAGCGGGAGGTACGAGCAGTACTTC. Residues: CASRSPSGRYEQYF.

The chain has TRBV14 and TRBJ1-4, with TRBD1 matching over 7 bases. Losses at the gene ends were 0 bases for V and 3 bases for J; bases not matched to a gene: 7. There are 17 residues in the CDR3. Germline CDR1 reads SGHDN; CDR2 reads FVKESK. The CDR3 protein is CASSQDGRGSANEKLFF. CDR3 coding DNA: TGTGCCAGCAGCCAAGATGGCAGGGGGTCTGCTAATGAAAAACTGTTTTTT.

The V and J genes are TRBV28 and TRBJ1-1; D not certain. The CDR3 runs to 13 residues. V lost 3 bases and J 0 bases, leaving 5 bases between the germline ends. CDR1 and CDR2 from the germline V gene are MDHEN and SYDVKM. The CDR3 region is CASSFVLNTEAFF. The CDR3 DNA is TGTGCCAGCAGTTTCGTCCTGAACACTGAAGCTTTCTTT.

The rearrangement joins TRBV7-2 to TRBJ2-5; 9 bases match TRBD1. Germline-derived CDR1 and CDR2 are SGHTA and FQGNSA. The CDR3 spans 14 residues. J lost 4 bases, V lost 5 bases, and 5 bases had no gene match. CDR3 residues: CASSNRGPPETQYF. CDR3 DNA: TGTGCCAGCAGCAACAGGGGGCCCCCAGAGACCCAGTACTTC.

The rearrangement links TRBV7-9 to TRBJ1-1, with a tentative D call TRBD1 (6 bases). V was trimmed by 5 bases and J by 3 bases, leaving 10 bases between them. This CDR3 is built from 13 residues. Germline V gene sequence: CDR1 SEHNR, CDR2 FQNEAQ (reference sequence). The CDR3 sequence: CASSPRQDTEAFF. As DNA, the CDR3 is TGTGCCAGCAGCCCGCGACAGGACACTGAAGCTTTCTTT.

This chain joins TRBV6-1 and TRBJ1-2; D is undetermined. CDR3 length equals 12 residues. V was cut by 3 bases and J by 4 bases, with 6 bases left in between. Germline V CDR1 and CDR2: MNHNS, SASEGT. The DNA for the CDR3 is TGTGCCAGCAGTGACGGACCCTATGGCTACACCTTC. It codes for CASSDGPYGYTF.